This T cell receptor (beta chain) was captured in a study of cytotoxic CD8 clonotypes in ibrutinib-treated CLL. Broader study findings: Under treatment, the uncommon public clonotypes either contracted or remained stable. Clonality measured at baseline exceeded age-matched healthy donors, tracking circulating CD8+ T-cell counts.

Produced via immunoSEQ multiplex PCR; TCRdb's table is partial and in-frame only. The sample yields under 150,000 clones, more than 85% seen once. V trimming: 5 bases; J trimming: 5 bases; junction bases outside the gene matches: 8. Germline assignment: CDR1 SGHAT and CDR2 FQNNGV. The CDR3 is 15 amino acids. Note on this clone: Its matching antigen is unknown.

The chain employs TRBV11-2 and TRBJ2-1, with 8 nucleotides matching TRBD2. Sequences were derived from PBMCs, sampled after 12 months of ibrutinib treatment. The TCR was taken from a human donor with chronic lymphocytic leukemia. The CDR3 DNA reads TGTGCCAGCAGCCCAGGTCTAGCGGGCCACAATGAGCAGTTCTTC. Its translation is CASSPGLAGHNEQFF.